These 29 T cell receptor beta chains originate from one sample sequenced in a study of T cells in Graves' hyperthyroidism and ophthalmopathy. RNA transcripts were the template for amplifying TCR beta CDR3 regions. HTBI primers were the set used in a first-round RT-PCR of the TCR CDR3. TCRdb re-called the multiplex PCR reads with MiXCR, one entry per CDR3 protein. The sample holds about 660,000 distinct CDR3 sequences, roughly 45% seen once. Material for sequencing was peripheral blood or thyroid tissue (not recorded which). Receptors were obtained from an adult man with Graves' disease, either hyperthyroidism or ophthalmopathy (not recorded which).

With respect to this clonotype: One end of the junction does not line up with germline, which may come from a read error. The chain combines TRBV5-1 with TRBJ2-2, with a weak D call TRBD2 (5 bases). This CDR3 region has 13 residues. The germline V gene has CDR1 SGHRS and CDR2 YFSETQ. The CDR3 sequence: CASSSVNTGELSF. CDR3 bases: TGCGCCAGCAGCTCGGTCAACACCGGGGAGCTGTCTTTT.

This clonotype was detected many times. One end of the junction varies from germline; a read error may be responsible. The rearrangement uses TRBV5-1 and TRBJ1-6, with D hard to call. Germline CDR1 SGHRS, CDR2 YFSETQ. The CDR3 contains 14 residues. CDR3 nucleotides: TGTGCCAGCAGCTTGGGGAGAGATAATTCACCCCTCCACTTT. This sequence encodes CASSLGRDNSPLHF.

This clonotype has at least ten counts. V is TRBV15 and J is TRBJ1-1; D is possibly TRBD1 (5 bases). The V end lost 4 bases, the J end lost 3 bases, and 12 bases lay between the germline ends. The CDR3 sequence is 14 residues long. Germline CDR1 reads LNHNV; CDR2 reads YYDKDF (reference sequence). CDR3 loop: CATSTGHRHTEAFF. CDR3 nucleotides: TGTGCCACCAGCACCGGACACCGACACACTGAAGCTTTCTTT.

Turning to this clonotype: Because the CDR3's place on the DNA is in doubt, the DNA is left out and the CDR3 is given as listed by TCRdb. This chain links TRBV29-1 with TRBJ2-5; the table names TRBD1, a call not compared with the DNA. CDR1 is SQVTM, CDR2 ANQGSEA, per germline. Ends included, the CDR3 has 21 residues. The CDR3 loop reads CSVEWGGATRGYTFGSGTQYF.

This chain uses TRBV12-3 or TRBV12-4 with TRBJ2-5, with 8 bases identical to TRBD2. The ends lost 6 bases at V and 5 bases at J; junction bases unmatched: 8. This CDR3 is built from 14 residues. CDR3 sequence: CASSFERGQETQYF. The CDR3 region has the DNA TGTGCCAGCAGCTTCGAGCGGGGGCAGGAGACCCAGTACTTC.

This clonotype was counted ten times or more. The chain carries TRBV20-1 and TRBJ2-5; D is perhaps TRBD1 (5 bases). V dropped 5 bases and J dropped 0 bases, with 7 bases sitting between them. Germline loops: CDR1 DFQATT, CDR2 SNEGSKA (reference sequence). The CDR3 runs 12 residues. CDR3 loop: CSAGQDQETQYF. In DNA, the CDR3 is TGCAGTGCTGGACAAGACCAAGAGACCCAGTACTTC.

This clonotype has ten or more counts. This chain connects TRBV10-3 to TRBJ1-5; 9 nucleotides agree with TRBD1. The germline gives CDR1 ENHRY, CDR2 SYGVKD. The J segment lost 0 bases and the V segment lost 6 bases, leaving 12 bases of the junction unmatched. The CDR3 loop spans 18 amino acids. The CDR3 spells CAISEDRGSLGSNQPQHF. The CDR3 DNA is TGTGCCATCAGCGAGGACAGGGGAAGTTTAGGTAGCAATCAGCCCCAGCATTTT.

The chain carries TRBV2 and TRBJ2-5; D is tentatively TRBD1 or TRBD2 (9 bases each). Trimming left V 6 bases short and J 1 base short, with 27 bases between. This CDR3 region has 19 residues. Germline V gene data show CDR1 as SNHLY and CDR2 as FYNNEI. CDR3 DNA: TGTGCCAGCAGAGATAGGACAGGGGTAGCGGGAGTCCCCCAAGAGACCCAGTACTTC. This codes for CASRDRTGVAGVPQETQYF.

This sequence joins TRBV7-9 and TRBJ2-6; D is uncertain. Trimming cost V 4 bases and J 1 base, with 8 bases left between them. CDR3 length: 15 residues. Germline values: CDR1 SEHNR, CDR2 FQNEAQ (reference sequence). CDR3 amino acids: CASSSPESGANVLTF. The CDR3 region has the DNA TGTGCCAGCAGCTCACCAGAGTCTGGGGCCAACGTCCTGACTTTC.

Regarding this clonotype: A much larger clone lies a single base off, so this may be a read error. The V and J genes are TRBV7-2 and TRBJ1-1, with D possibly matching TRBD1 (5 bases). This CDR3 comprises 13 residues. V dropped 5 bases and J dropped 10 bases, with 17 bases sitting between them. CDR1 is SGHTA and CDR2 is FQGNSA in the germline V gene. The CDR3 is CTSSREQAYRAFF. DNA of the CDR3: TGTACCAGCAGCCGAGAACAGGCTTATCGAGCTTTCTTT.

This chain links TRBV29-1 with TRBJ1-5; TRBD1 matches 8 bases. Trimming removed 8 bases from V and 7 bases from J; junction bases left unmatched: 10. This CDR3 region has 13 residues. Germline V CDR1 and CDR2: SQVTM, ANQGSEA. The CDR3 coding sequence is TGCAGCAGTGTTGACAGGGGACGCCAGCCCCAGCATTTT. This sequence encodes CSSVDRGRQPQHF.

With respect to this clonotype: A single base separates this from a much larger clone, so it may be a read error. The V gene is TRBV29-1, the J gene TRBJ1-4; TRBD1 agrees at 7 bases. With V trimmed by 6 bases and J by 10 bases, 11 bases remained unmatched. The germline V gene encodes CDR1 SQVTM and CDR2 ANQGSEA. The CDR3 covers 13 residues. In nucleotides, the CDR3 is TGCAGCGTACTCACAGGGGACGGTGGAAAACTGTTTTTT. Translating it yields CSVLTGDGGKLFF.

Comment on this clonotype: A much larger clone lies a single base off, so this may be a read error. DNA of the CDR3: TGTGCCGGCAGCGGGGGTAGGGAGGGTTCACCCCTCCACTTT. This codes for CAGSGGREGSPLHF. The chain combines TRBV10-3 with TRBJ1-6, with D tentatively TRBD1 (5 bases). The length of the CDR3 is 14 residues. Germline assignment: CDR1 ENHRY and CDR2 SYGVKD. Trimming pared 11 bases from V and 9 bases from J, leaving 20 bases between.

This clonotype was detected only a few times. The rearrangement uses TRBV7-9 and TRBJ1-5, with D maybe TRBD1 (6 bases). V was trimmed by 1 base and J by 12 bases, leaving 16 bases between them. Germline CDR1 and CDR2: SEHNR and FQNEAQ (reference sequence). CDR3 length equals 14 residues. The CDR3 loop reads CASSLESDPDSQHF. CDR3 in DNA: TGTGCCAGCAGCTTAGAAAGCGACCCGGACAGCCAGCATTTT.

This clonotype occurred many times. The chain couples TRBV15 to TRBJ1-1; no firm D call. Germline V gene data show CDR1 as LNHNV and CDR2 as YYDKDF (reference sequence). V was shortened by 0 bases and J by 1 base, with 9 bases between the two germline ends. The CDR3 contains 15 residues. DNA of the CDR3: TGTGCCACCAGCAGAGATAAGGGAGAGAACACTGAAGCTTTCTTT. Translated: CATSRDKGENTEAFF.

This clonotype was recorded a few times. This chain links TRBV24-1 with TRBJ2-2; 8 positions match TRBD2. The CDR3 contains 17 residues. Unmatched junction bases numbered 10, after V lost 6 bases and J lost 2 bases. Germline loops: CDR1 KGHDR, CDR2 SFDVKD. The CDR3 region has the DNA TGTGCCACCAGTCACGGTAGCGGGGAGCCTAACACCGGGGAGCTGTTTTTT. This translates into CATSHGSGEPNTGELFF.

This clonotype was counted ten times or more. The chain is built from TRBV5-1 and TRBJ2-7; D might be TRBD2 (5 bases). V was pared by 4 bases and J by 3 bases, with 11 bases between. Germline lookup yields CDR1 SGHRS and CDR2 YFSETQ. The CDR3 consists of 13 residues. The CDR3 spells CASSVDGNYEQYF. The CDR3 DNA sequence: TGCGCCAGCAGCGTGGACGGGAACTACGAGCAGTACTTC.

This clonotype was recorded a few times. The J gene is TRBJ1-2, the V gene TRBV9, with D hard to call. The CDR3 length is 14 residues. V shed 4 bases and J shed 4 bases, with 14 bases lying between them. The germline gives CDR1 SGDLS, CDR2 YYNGEE. This chain's CDR3 is CASSPSAAIYGYTF. Here the CDR3 DNA reads TGTGCCAGCAGCCCCTCAGCCGCGATCTATGGCTACACCTTC.

The chain carries TRBV20-1 and TRBJ2-2, with 7 nucleotides matching TRBD1. Per germline, CDR1 DFQATT and CDR2 SNEGSKA (reference sequence). Trimming cost V 6 bases and J 0 bases; bases outside gene matches: 7. The CDR3 totals 15 residues. The CDR3, as DNA: TGCAGTGCCTCATCCGGGACAGCGAACACCGGGGAGCTGTTTTTT. This translates into CSASSGTANTGELFF.

The chain is built from TRBV29-1 and TRBJ1-5; D might be TRBD1 (5 bases). Germline CDR1 reads SQVTM; CDR2 reads ANQGSEA. CDR3 length: 14 amino acids. Between the trimmed V and J ends, which lost 0 bases and 2 bases, there was a span of 8 bases. This CDR3 reads CSVEDRGGNQPQHF. CDR3 coding DNA: TGCAGCGTTGAAGATCGGGGGGGCAATCAGCCCCAGCATTTT.

The chain is built from TRBV24-1 and TRBJ2-5; 7 nucleotides align to TRBD2. V shed 4 bases, J shed 4 bases, and the junction held 2 bases outside the gene matches. The CDR3 runs 13 residues. Germline V CDR1 and CDR2: KGHDR, SFDVKD. In DNA, the CDR3 is TGTGCCACCAGTGACGTAGCGGGAGAGACCCAGTACTTC. Its protein product is CATSDVAGETQYF.

The gene calls are TRBV2 and TRBJ1-2; 7 nucleotides match TRBD1. Looked up from germline, CDR1 is SNHLY and CDR2 is FYNNEI. This CDR3 has 15 amino acids. J gave up 2 bases and V 8 bases, and 11 bases lay outside the gene matches. The CDR3 coding sequence is TGTGCCAGCGTTTCTGAAGGGGGCCTGAACTATGGCTACACCTTC. Its translation is CASVSEGGLNYGYTF.

The V call is TRBV29-1, the J call TRBJ1-2; 8 bases are shared with TRBD1. The CDR3 has 13 residues. Trimming removed 3 bases from V and 3 bases from J; junction bases left unmatched: 3. In germline, CDR1 is SQVTM, CDR2 ANQGSEA. CDR3 bases: TGCAGCGTTGAGGACAGGGAAGACTATGGCTACACCTTC. It is translated as CSVEDREDYGYTF.

This clonotype was detected only a few times. This sequence joins TRBV24-1 and TRBJ1-3; 9 positions match TRBD1. J was trimmed by 0 bases and V by 8 bases; bases with no gene match: 13. The CDR3 consists of 18 residues. The germline CDR1 and CDR2 sequences are KGHDR and SFDVKD. DNA for the CDR3: TGTGCCACCATCGGGACAGGGAAAAAAACTTACTCTGGAAACACCATATATTTT. Encoded protein: CATIGTGKKTYSGNTIYF.

The chain is built from TRBV11-2 and TRBJ2-5, with 7 nucleotides matching TRBD1. CDR1 and CDR2 from the germline V gene are SGHAT and FQNNGV. J gave up 7 bases and V 5 bases, and 13 bases lay outside the gene matches. The CDR3 covers 15 residues. CDR3 bases: TGTGCCAGCAGCCTCCGACAGGGAGTCGAGGGGACCCAGTACTTC. Protein product: CASSLRQGVEGTQYF.

The chain's CDR3 is CSASGGRNTGELFF. For the CDR3, the DNA is TGCAGTGCTAGTGGCGGGCGGAACACCGGGGAGCTGTTTTTT. This chain connects TRBV20-1 to TRBJ2-2; tentatively, D is TRBD2 (5 bases). Germline loops: CDR1 DFQATT, CDR2 SNEGSKA (reference sequence). The V gene lost 3 bases and the J gene lost 1 base, with 9 bases spanning the gap. CDR3 length equals 14 residues.

This rearrangement joins TRBV29-1 to TRBJ2-2, with unresolved D. Germline V gene lookup returns CDR1 SQVTM and CDR2 ANQGSEA. The CDR3 runs 13 residues. The germline V and J ends were trimmed by 4 bases and 1 base, with 7 bases remaining between them. The CDR3 coding sequence is TGCAGCGTTGCCACGGTGAACACCGGGGAGCTGTTTTTT. Translation gives CSVATVNTGELFF.

For this clonotype: The conserved final phenylalanine or tryptophan is absent from the CDR3, which likely points to a read error. The chain couples TRBV7-9 to TRBJ2-7; D remains ambiguous. The ends were cut back, 5 bases at V and 3 bases at J, with 14 bases in the middle. CDR3 length equals 14 residues. Germline CDR1 reads SEHNR; CDR2 reads FQNEAQ (reference sequence). CDR3 nucleotides: TGTGCCAGCAGCGAAAGCGAATCCTACTACGAGCAGTACCTC. Translation: CASSESESYYEQYL.

The chain employs TRBV29-1 and TRBJ1-1, with 10 bases identical to TRBD1. The V gene's germline CDR1 is SQVTM and CDR2 ANQGSEA. V lost 4 bases to trimming and J lost 2 bases; unmatched junction nucleotides: 10. CDR3 length: 16 amino acids. CDR3 DNA: TGCAGCGTTGCCCCCCGCATGACAGGGGGCAACACTGAAGCTTTCTTT. Translating gives CSVAPRMTGGNTEAFF. Complete variable domain (other parts from reference TRBV29-1 and TRBJ1-1): SAVISQKPSRDICQRGTSLTIQCQVDSQVTMMFWYRQQPGQSLTLIATANQGSEATYESGFVIDKFPISRPNLTFSTLTVSNMSPEDSSIYLCSVAPRMTGGNTEAFFGQGTRLTVV.